Each of the 24 T cell receptor beta chains below was sequenced from the same sample in a study of blood T cell repertoires in COVID-19. Method: immunoSEQ multiplex PCR; TCRdb's copy keeps in-frame clones and lacks some. The sample holds just under 20,000 clones, about 88% seen once. Material for sequencing was peripheral blood. The receptor set was obtained from a human donor with active COVID-19. The donor label of this sample is uncertain.

V usage is TRBV7-3 and J usage is TRBJ2-3; TRBD2 aligns across 10 bases. Germline assignment: CDR1 SGHTA and CDR2 FQGTGA. Trimming took 8 bases from V and 3 from J; bases not matched to a gene: 5. This CDR3 region has 14 residues. The CDR3 sequence: CASSEAGGTDTQYF. In nucleotides, the CDR3 is TGTGCCAGCTCGGAAGCGGGGGGGACAGATACGCAGTATTTT.

The chain recombines TRBV5-4 with TRBJ2-6, with a weak D call TRBD1 (6 bases). Deletions cut 6 bases from V and 0 bases from J, with 19 bases between. The CDR3 is 18 amino acids. Germline CDR1 is SGHNT and CDR2 is YYREEE (reference sequence). The CDR3 region is CASTPTGQTSSGANVLTF. The DNA of the CDR3 is TGTGCCAGCACCCCCACAGGACAGACCTCCTCTGGGGCCAACGTCCTGACTTTC.

The CDR3 region has the DNA TGTGCCAGTAGTAGAACTAGCGTAAGCCAAGAGACCCAGTACTTC. Translated: CASSRTSVSQETQYF. This chain connects TRBV19 to TRBJ2-5, with TRBD2 matching over 7 bases. V shed 4 bases and J 1 base; nucleotides not matched to a gene: 6. The CDR3 is made up of 15 amino acids. CDR1 is LNHDA, CDR2 SQIVND, per germline (reference sequence).

V usage is TRBV6-5 and J usage is TRBJ1-2, with D perhaps TRBD1 (5 bases). The length of the CDR3 is 13 residues. Germline V lookup: CDR1 MNHEY, CDR2 SVGAGI. With 6 bases removed from V and 1 base from J, the gap between germline ends came to 9 bases. CDR3 in DNA: TGTGCCAGCAGACAAAGGGGTAACTATGGCTACACCTTC. Its translation: CASRQRGNYGYTF.

The chain employs TRBV5-4 and TRBJ2-5, with 10 bases fitting TRBD2. CDR1 and CDR2 from the germline V gene are SGHNT and YYREEE (reference sequence). This CDR3 contains 16 residues. V shed 2 bases, J shed 2 bases, and the junction held 6 bases outside the gene matches. CDR3 amino acids: CASSFVPSGRQETQYF. CDR3 DNA: TGTGCCAGCAGCTTCGTCCCTAGCGGGAGACAAGAGACCCAGTACTTC. The entire variable domain, with the rest obtained from reference TRBV5-4 and TRBJ2-5, is as follows: ETGVTQSPTHLIKTRGQQVTLRCSSQSGHNTVSWYQQALGQGPQFIFQYYREEENGRGNFPPRFSGLQFPNYSSELNVNALELDDSALYLCASSFVPSGRQETQYFGPGTRLLVL.

In its sample, this clone was seen once. The chain is built from TRBV3-1 (or the pseudogene TRBV3-2) and TRBJ2-5; TRBD2 aligns across 14 bases. Trimming removed 1 base from V and 5 bases from J; junction bases left unmatched: 6. CDR1 and CDR2 from the germline V gene are LGHDT and YNNKEL (reference sequence). The CDR3 runs to 17 residues. In DNA form, the CDR3 reads TGTGCCAGCAGCCAAGGGACTAGCGGGAGGAAGGGTGAGACCCAGTACTTC. It codes for CASSQGTSGRKGETQYF.

J is TRBJ2-3 and V is TRBV4-1; TRBD1 agrees at 7 bases. Germline trimming cut 4 bases from V and 2 bases from J; bases unmatched to any gene: 6. This CDR3 is built from 15 residues. Germline values: CDR1 MGHRA, CDR2 YSYEKL. For the CDR3, the DNA is TGCGCCAGCAGCCGAGGGGACAGCCTCACAGATACGCAGTATTTT. Translated: CASSRGDSLTDTQYF.

The chain has TRBV10-3 and TRBJ1-5; 7 nucleotides match TRBD1. With 10 bases clipped from V and 6 bases from J, the junction kept 12 bases outside the gene matches. The CDR3 runs 14 residues. Germline CDR1 ENHRY, CDR2 SYGVKD. The CDR3 here is CATSTGSGSQPQHF. In nucleotides, the CDR3 is TGTGCCACTTCGACAGGGTCGGGATCTCAGCCCCAGCATTTT.

This clone has only one observation. The chain uses TRBV7-6 and TRBJ2-2; TRBD2 matches 8 bases. This CDR3 has 17 amino acids. Germline assignment: CDR1 SGHVS and CDR2 FNYEAQ. J gave up 6 bases and V 4 bases, and 13 bases lay outside the gene matches. DNA of the CDR3: TGTGCCAGCAGCTCTGGTTTTTCCGGGAGGGCGGCCGGGGAGCTGTTTTTT. Protein product: CASSSGFSGRAAGELFF.

The chain combines TRBV5-6 with TRBJ2-1; 9 bases map to TRBD1. V dropped 4 bases and J dropped 4; count of bases not matched to a gene: 6. CDR3 size: 15 residues. Germline assignment: CDR1 SGHDT and CDR2 YYEEEE. CDR3 sequence reads: CASSPGTGLYNEQFF. CDR3 sequence (DNA): TGTGCCAGCAGCCCCGGGACAGGGTTATACAATGAGCAGTTCTTC.

This clone has just one count. The rearrangement uses TRBV18 and TRBJ2-5; 7 bases agree with TRBD1. This CDR3 contains 15 residues. CDR1 is KGHSH, CDR2 LQKENI, per germline. V lost 5 bases to trimming and J lost 1 base; unmatched junction nucleotides: 7. CDR3 coding DNA: TGTGCCAGCTCAAGTTGGACAGGACCCCAAGAGACCCAGTACTTC. It is translated as CASSSWTGPQETQYF.

V usage is TRBV7-2 and J usage is TRBJ2-7, with 9 positions matching TRBD1. CDR1 and CDR2 (germline): SGHTA, FQGNSA. J lost 6 bases, V lost 4 bases, and 7 bases had no gene match. The CDR3 loop spans 14 amino acids. CDR3 sequence reads: CASSSGQGMSEQYF. CDR3 DNA sequence: TGTGCCAGCAGCTCGGGACAGGGAATGTCCGAGCAGTACTTC.

The chain carries TRBV5-1 and TRBJ1-1; 8 positions match TRBD1. This CDR3 contains 16 residues. With 4 bases clipped from V and 6 bases from J, the junction kept 14 bases outside the gene matches. Looked up from germline, CDR1 is SGHRS and CDR2 is YFSETQ. CDR3 bases: TGCGCCAGCAGCCCAAGGACAGGGCCTAGGCTCCCTGAAGCTTTCTTT. Residues: CASSPRTGPRLPEAFF. Full variable domain (remainder filled in from reference TRBV5-1 and TRBJ1-1): KAGVTQTPRYLIKTRGQQVTLSCSPISGHRSVSWYQQTPGQGLQFLFEYFSETQRNKGNFPGRFSGRQFSNSRSEMNVSTLELGDSALYLCASSPRTGPRLPEAFFGQGTRLTVV.

The V and J genes are TRBV5-1 and TRBJ2-5, with 14 nucleotides matching TRBD2. The germline gives CDR1 SGHRS, CDR2 YFSETQ. The CDR3 contains 17 residues. V lost 2 bases, J lost 4 bases, and 7 bases stayed unmatched. CDR3: CASSFGTSGGGGETQYF. In DNA form, the CDR3 reads TGCGCCAGCAGCTTCGGGACTAGCGGGGGAGGGGGAGAGACCCAGTACTTC.

This chain joins TRBV13 and TRBJ2-5; 7 nucleotides align to TRBD1. CDR1 is PRHDT and CDR2 is FYEKMQ in the germline V gene (reference sequence). Trimming cost V 0 bases and J 7 bases; bases outside gene matches: 14. The CDR3 is made up of 17 amino acids. The CDR3 protein is CASSLGRKTGLEGTQYF. DNA of the CDR3: TGTGCCAGCAGCTTAGGCCGAAAGACAGGGCTTGAGGGGACCCAGTACTTC.

The rearrangement joins TRBV19 to TRBJ2-1; 10 bases line up with TRBD2. CDR3 size: 18 residues. CDR1 and CDR2 (germline): LNHDA, SQIVND (reference sequence). J gave up 0 bases and V 4 bases, and 9 bases lay outside the gene matches. The CDR3 protein is CASSRLSGRPRSYNEQFF. The CDR3 nucleotides are TGTGCCAGTAGTAGGCTTAGCGGGAGGCCTCGCTCCTACAATGAGCAGTTCTTC.

This clone was seen a few times. V and J are TRBV3-1 (or the pseudogene TRBV3-2) and TRBJ2-7; 8 nucleotides agree with TRBD2. The V segment lost 4 bases and the J segment 3 bases; nucleotides outside the gene matches: 8. The germline V gene encodes CDR1 LGHDT and CDR2 YNNKEL (reference sequence). The CDR3 totals 15 residues. Written as DNA, the CDR3 is TGTGCCAGCAGCCTAGAGGGACTAGTGAGCTACGAGCAGTACTTC. This translates into CASSLEGLVSYEQYF.

Comments on this clone: A junction boundary mismatches the germline segment, possibly from a read error. The rearrangement uses TRBV6-5 and TRBJ2-5; no firm D call. This CDR3 region has 14 residues. CDR1 is MNHEY, CDR2 SVGAGI, per germline. DNA for the CDR3: TGTGCCAGCAGTTCCAGCGACCGCCAAGGGACCCAGTACTTC. It codes for CASSSSDRQGTQYF.

This clone was detected only once. The chain is built from TRBV3-1 (or the pseudogene TRBV3-2) and TRBJ2-2, with 12 bases that match TRBD2. The J segment lost 9 bases and the V segment lost 2 bases, leaving 10 bases of the junction unmatched. CDR1 is LGHDT and CDR2 is YNNKEL in the germline V gene (reference sequence). CDR3 length equals 17 residues. The CDR3 loop is CASSQLPGLAGPRELFF. CDR3 sequence (DNA): TGTGCCAGCAGCCAACTCCCTGGACTAGCGGGGCCCCGGGAGCTGTTTTTT.

The V and J genes are TRBV2 and TRBJ2-7, with D perhaps matching TRBD1 (6 bases). CDR3 size: 13 residues. V was clipped by 7 bases and J by 4 bases, with 14 bases between them. Germline-derived CDR1 and CDR2 are SNHLY and FYNNEI. The CDR3 loop reads CASKLGTYYEQYF. CDR3 coding DNA: TGTGCCAGCAAACTCGGGACATATTACGAGCAGTACTTC.

V gene TRBV7-2 combines with J gene TRBJ2-1; D is perhaps TRBD1 (5 bases). V shed 5 bases and J shed 6 bases, with 14 bases lying between them. Germline CDR1 is SGHTA and CDR2 is FQGNSA. The CDR3 covers 14 residues. CDR3 coding DNA: TGTGCCAGCAGCCGGGTGGGGCAGTCCAATGAGCAGTTCTTC. This encodes CASSRVGQSNEQFF.

The chain links TRBV5-1 to TRBJ1-2, with 8 bases fitting TRBD1. Germline lookup yields CDR1 SGHRS and CDR2 YFSETQ. Trimming at V came to 6 bases and at J to 5 bases, leaving 21 bases not matched to a gene. CDR3 size: 18 residues. The CDR3 nucleotides read TGCGCCAGCACCGGAGGTTCAGGGGGCTCGTTCGTTTCTTATGGCTACACCTTC. This codes for CASTGGSGGSFVSYGYTF.

This clone was found once. V gene TRBV3-1 (or the pseudogene TRBV3-2) combines with J gene TRBJ1-1; 7 bases match TRBD1. This CDR3 has 15 amino acids. Germline lookup yields CDR1 LGHDT and CDR2 YNNKEL (reference sequence). Unmatched junction bases numbered 6, after V lost 1 base and J lost 4 bases. The CDR3 nucleotides read TGTGCCAGCAGCCAAGTAGGGGGCATGGGCACTGAAGCTTTCTTT. Protein: CASSQVGGMGTEAFF.

V and J are TRBV20-1 and TRBJ1-4; TRBD1 might be the D (6 bases). Germline assignment: CDR1 DFQATT and CDR2 SNEGSKA (reference sequence). Trimming took 3 bases from V and 8 from J, leaving 13 bases between them. This CDR3 is 13 amino acids long. The CDR3 DNA follows: TGCAGTGCTAGTGGGGGCATTTGGGAAAAACTGTTTTTT. Protein product: CSASGGIWEKLFF.